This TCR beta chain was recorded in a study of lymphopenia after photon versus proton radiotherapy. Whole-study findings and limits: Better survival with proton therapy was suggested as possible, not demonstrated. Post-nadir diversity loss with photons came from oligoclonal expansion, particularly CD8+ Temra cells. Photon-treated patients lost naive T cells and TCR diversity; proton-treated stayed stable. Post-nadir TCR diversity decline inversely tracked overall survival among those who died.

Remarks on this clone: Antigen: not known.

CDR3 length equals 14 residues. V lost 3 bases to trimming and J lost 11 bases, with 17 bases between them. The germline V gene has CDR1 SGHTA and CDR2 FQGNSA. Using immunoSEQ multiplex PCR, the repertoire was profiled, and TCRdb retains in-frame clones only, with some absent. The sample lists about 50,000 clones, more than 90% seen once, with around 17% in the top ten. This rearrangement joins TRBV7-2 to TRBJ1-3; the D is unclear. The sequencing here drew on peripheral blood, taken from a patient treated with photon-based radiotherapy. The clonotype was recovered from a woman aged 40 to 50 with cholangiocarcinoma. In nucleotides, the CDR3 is TGTGCCAGCAGCTTTACCCCCGGGCGTAACCCCATATATTTT. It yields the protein CASSFTPGRNPIYF.